This TCR beta chain emerged from a study of shared clonotypes between healthy human individuals. Study findings and constraints: Of the naive CD4 clonotypes, around 5.2% were shared across a handful of donors.

A word on this clone: Its antigen is unidentified.

This CDR3 has 16 residues. The V end lost 4 bases, the J end lost 4 bases, and 19 bases lay between the germline ends. Germline V gene sequence: CDR1 SGHNT, CDR2 YYREEE (reference sequence). Investigators spread the genomic DNA of each subset evenly over several immunoSEQ plates. The table came from immunoSEQ multiplex PCR; TCRdb's copy has only in-frame clones and leaves some out. This sample yields about 2 million clones, of which roughly 94% are seen a single time; 0.1% to 0.15% belongs to the top ten. The J gene is TRBJ2-3, the V gene TRBV5-4; tentatively, D is TRBD1 (7 bases). The sample was naive CD4+ T cells sorted from blood. Stated subset: CD45RA+ positively selected. The clonotype comes from a man aged 18 to 29 in good health. This CDR3 is CASSLNQGGAADTQYF. CDR3 in DNA: TGTGCCAGCAGCCTCAACCAGGGGGGCGCGGCAGATACGCAGTATTTT.